A selection of T cell receptor beta chains follows, all from one sample in a study of blood T cell repertoires in COVID-19. Libraries were prepared by immunoSEQ multiplex PCR; TCRdb keeps only in-frame clonotypes and omits some of them. Here the sample spans hundreds of thousands of clones, about 89% being singletons. Source material: peripheral blood. The source is a man aged 35-49 years with acute or convalescent COVID-19. CDR3s include the opening cysteine and the closing phenylalanine or tryptophan. Fields, in order: D gene, V gene, clone size, J gene, CDR3 DNA, CDR3 protein. D genes are given only for firm matches. Clone sizes are given selectively: once, few, many, or a class where the clone is expanded.

.	TRBV9	.	TRBJ2-7	TGTGCCAGCAGCGTCTCAAGCGGGCGGACCTACGAGCAGTACTTC	CASSVSSGRTYEQYF
.	TRBV5-1	.	TRBJ1-6	TGCGCCAGCAGCTTGGAGGGGTATAATTCACCCCTCCACTTT	CASSLEGYNSPLHF
.	TRBV7-6	.	TRBJ1-1	TGTGCCAGCAGCTTAGCGGGCAGGGGCACTGAAGCTTTCTTT	CASSLAGRGTEAFF
TRBD1	TRBV7-2	once	TRBJ1-5	TGTGCCAGCAGCCCGAGGACAGGAGATCAGCCCCAGCATTTT	CASSPRTGDQPQHF
.	TRBV27	.	TRBJ1-1	TGTGCCAGCAGCGCGGGCTACACTGAAGCTTTCTTT	CASSAGYTEAFF
.	TRBV19	.	TRBJ1-2	TGTGCCAGTAGTTCAGCGGACGGAAACTATGGCTACACCTTC	CASSSADGNYGYTF
.	TRBV2	.	TRBJ2-3	TGTGCCAGCACCGGGATAACGGCGGGAAACACAGATACGCAGTATTTT	CASTGITAGNTDTQYF
TRBD1	TRBV5-6	.	TRBJ1-1	TGTGCCAGCAGTCGGACAGGGGGCGCGATTTTAGCTTTCTTT	CASSRTGGAILAFF
.	TRBV9	.	TRBJ2-7	TGTGCCAGCAGTGAGACAGAACTCTACGAGCAGTACTTC	CASSETELYEQYF
.	TRBV6-4	once	TRBJ2-3	TGTGCCAGCAGTATATCACAAGCAGATACGCAGTATTTT	CASSISQADTQYF
.	TRBV10-3	.	TRBJ1-2	TGTGCCATCAGTGAGTCGAGGGTCGACTATGGCTACACCTTC	CAISESRVDYGYTF
.	TRBV4-1	.	TRBJ2-3	TGCGCCAGCAGCCATCCCGTCACCTCCTCAGGGTATGAAGATACGCAGTATTTT	CASSHPVTSSGYEDTQYF
.	TRBV5-4	.	TRBJ1-2	TGTGCCAGCAGCCTTCCTTCAACCAGAAACTATGGCTACACCTTC	CASSLPSTRNYGYTF
TRBD1	TRBV6-5	.	TRBJ1-2	TGTGCCAGCAGTCGGACAGGGACTAACTATGGCTACACCTTC	CASSRTGTNYGYTF
.	TRBV5-6	.	TRBJ2-2	TGTGCCAGCAGCTTCAACAGGGAAACCGGGGAGCTGTTTTTT	CASSFNRETGELFF
.	TRBV1	once	TRBJ2-5	TGCACCAGCAGCCAGGACAGTCCAGGATACTTC	CTSSQDSPGYF
TRBD2	TRBV5-8	.	TRBJ2-7	TGTGCCAGCAGCAGCCCGGGGGGACCCTACGAGCAGTACTTC	CASSSPGGPYEQYF
.	TRBV9	.	TRBJ2-5	TGTGCCAGCAGCTCAGCAGGGGCTTGGGAGACCCAGTACTTC	CASSSAGAWETQYF
TRBD1	TRBV7-3	few	TRBJ1-4	TGTGCCAGCAGCCAACAGGGGGGAGATGAAAAACTGTTTTTT	CASSQQGGDEKLFF
.	TRBV4-2	once	TRBJ2-6	TGTGCCAGCAGCCAAGGGGGGCACTCTGGGGCCAACGTCCTGACTTTC	CASSQGGHSGANVLTF
TRBD1	TRBV7-2	.	TRBJ1-2	TGTGCCAGCAGCTTTTCGACAGGGGGGAAGGGTGGCTACACCTTC	CASSFSTGGKGGYTF
.	TRBV7-9	.	TRBJ2-1	TGTGCCAGCAGCCAAAAAGGCGGGGTCTACAATGAGCAGTTCTTC	CASSQKGGVYNEQFF
TRBD2	TRBV29-1	once	TRBJ2-1	TGCAGCGCGGTAATAGCGGGAGCTCGTTTCTTC	CSAVIAGARFF
TRBD1	TRBV30	.	TRBJ2-7	TGTGCCTGGAGGGACAGGGGGCCCTACGAGCAGTACTTC	CAWRDRGPYEQYF
.	TRBV6-5	.	TRBJ2-7	TGTGCCAGCAGAAATACCTACGAGCAGTACTTC	CASRNTYEQYF
.	TRBV3-1/TRBV3-2	.	TRBJ2-7	TGTGCCAGCAGCCAAAGCCGGGACGAGCAGTACTTC	CASSQSRDEQYF
TRBD2	TRBV4-1	.	TRBJ2-1	TGCGCCAGCAGCCAAGAGGATCCGGGACTAGCCTACAATGAGCAGTTCTTC	CASSQEDPGLAYNEQFF
TRBD2	TRBV27	.	TRBJ2-1	TGTGCCAGCAGCGGGAGGGGCAACGATGAGCAGTTCTTC	CASSGRGNDEQFF
.	TRBV28	.	TRBJ1-5	TGTGCCAGCAGTTTCGGCAGGTCTCAGCCCCAGCATTTT	CASSFGRSQPQHF
.	TRBV6-5	few	TRBJ2-1	TGTGCCAGCAGTTACTACAGGGATCTAGGCAATGAGCAGTTCTTC	CASSYYRDLGNEQFF
.	TRBV11-3	.	TRBJ2-1	TGTGCCAGCAGCAACGGGGTCCCCAATGAGCAGTTCTTC	CASSNGVPNEQFF
.	TRBV7-2	.	TRBJ1-6	TGTGCCAGCAGCTTTCAGGGAGGAATCACCCTCCACTTT	CASSFQGGITLHF
TRBD2	TRBV12-5	once	TRBJ2-1	TGTGCTAGTGGTTCCAGGGTCTTGGGACTAGCGGGACGGACCTACTACAATGAGCAGTTCTTC	CASGSRVLGLAGRTYYNEQFF
.	TRBV7-2	.	TRBJ2-7	TGTGCCAGCAGATCACCGGGGTCCTACGAGCAGTACTTC	CASRSPGSYEQYF
.	TRBV5-6	.	TRBJ1-2	TGTGCCAGCAGCTCCCGGACAGCGTCCTACGAACTTTCGGGTGGCTACACCTTC	CASSSRTASYELSGGYTF
TRBD2	TRBV20-1	.	TRBJ2-3	TGCAGTGCTAGTCCCGCTAGCGGGAGGGGGAGTGCAGATACGCAGTATTTT	CSASPASGRGSADTQYF
.	TRBV29-1	once	TRBJ2-5	TGCAGCGTTGAAGCCCCAGGGGCGCCAGAGACCCAGTACTTC	CSVEAPGAPETQYF
.	TRBV5-1	.	TRBJ1-2	TGCGCCAGCAGCGCGACCGGCGGGGCAAACTATGGCTACACCTTC	CASSATGGANYGYTF
TRBD1	TRBV28	once	TRBJ1-2	TGTGCCAGCAGTCCCGGGACAGGCGACCCTTATGGCTACACCTTC	CASSPGTGDPYGYTF
.	TRBV27	.	TRBJ1-5	TGTGCCAGCAGCCAAGACATTTCCCGCAATCAGCCCCAGCATTTT	CASSQDISRNQPQHF
.	TRBV7-2	.	TRBJ1-1	TGTGCCAGCAGCGAGCTGATAACAGGGAAAGAAGCTTTCTTT	CASSELITGKEAFF
.	TRBV18	.	TRBJ1-2	TGTGCCAGCTCACCACAGGGAGTCAACTATGGCTACACCTTC	CASSPQGVNYGYTF
.	TRBV19	.	TRBJ1-2	TGTGCCAGTAGTGTTACAGGAGTAGCTAACTATGGCTACACCTTC	CASSVTGVANYGYTF
.	TRBV7-9	.	TRBJ1-4	TGTGCCAGCAGCCCTAATCAGGGATCGACTAATGAAAAACTGTTTTTT	CASSPNQGSTNEKLFF
TRBD1	TRBV7-8	.	TRBJ2-7	TGTGCCAGCAGTCTAGGGCGCAGGGGGCACGGCGAGCAGTACTTC	CASSLGRRGHGEQYF